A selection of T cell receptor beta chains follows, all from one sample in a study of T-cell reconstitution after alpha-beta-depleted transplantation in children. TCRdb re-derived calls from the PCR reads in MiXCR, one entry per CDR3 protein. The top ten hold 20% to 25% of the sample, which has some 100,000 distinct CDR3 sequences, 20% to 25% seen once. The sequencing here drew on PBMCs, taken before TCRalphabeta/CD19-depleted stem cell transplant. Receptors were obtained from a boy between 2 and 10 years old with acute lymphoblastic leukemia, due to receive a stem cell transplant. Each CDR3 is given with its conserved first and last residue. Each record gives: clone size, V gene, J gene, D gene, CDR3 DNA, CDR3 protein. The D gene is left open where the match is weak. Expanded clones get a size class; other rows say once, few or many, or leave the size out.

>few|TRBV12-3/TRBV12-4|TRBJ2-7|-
TGTGCCAGCAGTTTACTTCCCGGGACCGCGTTGTTAAAGCAGTACTTC
CASSLLPGTALLKQYF
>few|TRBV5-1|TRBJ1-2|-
TGCGCCAGCAGCTTCTCACAGGACACCCCCGGAACCTTC
CASSFSQDTPGTF
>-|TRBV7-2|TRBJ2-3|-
TGTGCCAGCAGCTTAAACCCCGTAGATACGCAGTATTTT
CASSLNPVDTQYF
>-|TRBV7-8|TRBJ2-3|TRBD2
TGTGCCAGCAGCGTCAGTATTTCGGGACTACTAGGAGATACGCAGTATTTT
CASSVSISGLLGDTQYF
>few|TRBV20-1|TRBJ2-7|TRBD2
TGCAGTGCTAGGGGACTAGCGGGAGGGGGTGACGAGCAGTACTTC
CSARGLAGGGDEQYF
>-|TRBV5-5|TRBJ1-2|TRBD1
TGTGCCAGCAGCGACCCGGACAGGGCGGGTGATGGCTACACCTTC
CASSDPDRAGDGYTF
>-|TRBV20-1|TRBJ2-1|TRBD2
TGCAGTGCTAGAGACCCTTTGACTAGCGGGAGGGAGGCCTGGAATGAGCAGTTCTTC
CSARDPLTSGREAWNEQFF
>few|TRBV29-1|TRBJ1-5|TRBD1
TGCAGCGTTACCACCGGGACAGGGAATCAGCCCCAGCATTTT
CSVTTGTGNQPQHF
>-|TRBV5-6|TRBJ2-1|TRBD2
TGTGCCAGCACTACTAGCGGGAGAGATGAGCAGTTCTTC
CASTTSGRDEQFF
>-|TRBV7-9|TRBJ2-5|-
TGTGCCAGCAGGGACGGGGGCCTCGAGGCCCAGTACTTC
CASRDGGLEAQYF
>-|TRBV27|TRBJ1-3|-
TGTGCCAGCAGTTTATCGGGAGGAAACACCATATATTTT
CASSLSGGNTIYF
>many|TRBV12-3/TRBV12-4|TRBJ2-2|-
TGTGCCAGCAGCCCATATAGCGGAGGGGGGTCGGGGGAGCTGTTTTTT
CASSPYSGGGSGELFF
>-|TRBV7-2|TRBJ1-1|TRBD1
TGTGCCAGCAGCAACGCCCGGGTTTCGGCGACAGGGGCGGAAGCTTTCTTT
CASSNARVSATGAEAFF
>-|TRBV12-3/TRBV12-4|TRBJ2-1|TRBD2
TGTGCCAGCAGGTTAGCTTTACTAGCGGGGAGTGAGCAGTTCTTC
CASRLALLAGSEQFF
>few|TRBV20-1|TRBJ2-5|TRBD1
TGCAGTGCTAGCTCACAGGGGGCCTCGGAGACCCAGTACTTC
CSASSQGASETQYF
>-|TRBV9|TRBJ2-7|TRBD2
TGTGCCAGCGCGACTAGCGGGAGCTCCTACGAGCAGTACTTC
CASATSGSSYEQYF
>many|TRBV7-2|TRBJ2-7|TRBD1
TGTGCCAGCAGCATTGGACAGGGGTCCTACGAGCAGTACTTC
CASSIGQGSYEQYF
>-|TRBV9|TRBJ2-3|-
TGTGCCAGCAGCGTGACCGGGACGGGCACAGATACGCAGTATTTT
CASSVTGTGTDTQYF
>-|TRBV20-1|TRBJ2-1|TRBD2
TGCAGTGCTAGAGCGCTAGCGGAGGCCGAATACTACAATGAGCAGTTCTTC
CSARALAEAEYYNEQFF
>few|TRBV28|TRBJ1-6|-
TGTGCCAGCAGTTTAGGGCAGGGTAGACCACCCCTCCACTTT
CASSLGQGRPPLHF
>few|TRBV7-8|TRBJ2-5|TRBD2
TGTGCCAGCAGCACTACTAGCGGAGGCTTACAAGAGACCCAGTACTTC
CASSTTSGGLQETQYF
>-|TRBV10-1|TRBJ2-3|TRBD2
TGCGCCAGCAGTCGGACTAGCGGAGGACTTGCTAGCACAGATACGCAGTATTTT
CASSRTSGGLASTDTQYF
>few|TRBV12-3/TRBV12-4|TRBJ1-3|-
TGTGCCAGCAGTTGGGGTTCTGGAAACACCATATATTTT
CASSWGSGNTIYF
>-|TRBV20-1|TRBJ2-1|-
TGCAGTGCTAGTCCTATACATGAGCAGTTCTTC
CSASPIHEQFF
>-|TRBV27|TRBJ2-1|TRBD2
TGTGCCAGCAGACCGGGACTAGCGGATTACAATGAGCAGTTCTTC
CASRPGLADYNEQFF
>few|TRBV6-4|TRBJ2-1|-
TGTGCCAGCAGTGACTCTCAGGGCGGGTACAATGAGCAGTTCTTC
CASSDSQGGYNEQFF
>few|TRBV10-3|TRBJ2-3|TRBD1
TGTGCCATCCGGAGACAGGGGCCCACAGATACGCAGTATTTT
CAIRRQGPTDTQYF
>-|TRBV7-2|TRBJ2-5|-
TGTGCCAGCAGCTTATTCGGCGGGTTTGAACAAGAGACCCAGTACTTC
CASSLFGGFEQETQYF
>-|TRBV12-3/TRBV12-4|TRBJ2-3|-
TGTGCCAGCAGTATTCGTCAGAGTGGCACAGATACGCAGTATTTT
CASSIRQSGTDTQYF
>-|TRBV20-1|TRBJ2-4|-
TGCAGTGCTAGTCCCCCTTCGGAAAACATTCAGTACTTC
CSASPPSENIQYF
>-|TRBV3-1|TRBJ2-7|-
TGTGCCAGCAGCCAAGTCGGTAGCCGATGGGAGCAGTACTTC
CASSQVGSRWEQYF
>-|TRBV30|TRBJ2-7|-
TGTGCCTGGAGTGTAGGGCCAGCCAACGGCGAGCAGTACTTC
CAWSVGPANGEQYF
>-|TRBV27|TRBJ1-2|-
TGTGCCAGCAGTTATTCGGGTCGCTATGGCTACACCTTC
CASSYSGRYGYTF
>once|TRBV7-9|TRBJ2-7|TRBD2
TGTGCCAGCAGCTCAGAGGGCGGGGGGGCCTACGAGCAGTACTTC
CASSSEGGGAYEQYF
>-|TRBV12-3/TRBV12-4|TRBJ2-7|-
TGTGCCAGCAAGACTAGTAGTTACGAGCAGTACTTC
CASKTSSYEQYF
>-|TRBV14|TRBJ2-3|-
TGTGCCAGCAGCCTCCGGGGCCCAGGAGGGACAGATACGCAGTATTTT
CASSLRGPGGTDTQYF
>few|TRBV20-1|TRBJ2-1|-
TGCAGTGCACAGAAGGGGGATAGCTACAATGAGCAGTTCTTC
CSAQKGDSYNEQFF
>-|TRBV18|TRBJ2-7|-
TGTGCCAGCTCACCATTTCCTGGGGACGAGCAGTACTTC
CASSPFPGDEQYF
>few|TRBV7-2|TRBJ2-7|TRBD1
TGTGCCAGCAGCTACCCGGGACAGCCCTACGAGCAGTACTTC
CASSYPGQPYEQYF
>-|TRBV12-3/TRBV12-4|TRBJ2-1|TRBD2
TGTGCCAGCAGTTTGGTTAGCGGGGCCCACAATGAGCAGTTCTTC
CASSLVSGAHNEQFF
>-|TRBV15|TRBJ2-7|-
TGTGCCACCAGCAGAGATAGGGCAGGGAACGAGCAGTACTTC
CATSRDRAGNEQYF
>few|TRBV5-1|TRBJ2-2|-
TGCGCCAGCAGCTTGGTTAGCGGAGGCCCCGGGGAGCTGTTTTTT
CASSLVSGGPGELFF
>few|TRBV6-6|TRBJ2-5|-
TGTGCCAGCGGAGCGGCTAAAGAGACCCAGTACTTC
CASGAAKETQYF
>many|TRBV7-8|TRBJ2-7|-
TGTGCCAGCAGCTTAGGAGGGGTGGAGCAGTACTTC
CASSLGGVEQYF
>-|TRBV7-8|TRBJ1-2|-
TGTGCCAGCAGCTTAGCGCGTGGCTACACCTTC
CASSLARGYTF
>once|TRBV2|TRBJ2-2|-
TGTGCCAGCAAAAAAACCGCGAACACCGGGGAGCTGTTTTTT
CASKKTANTGELFF
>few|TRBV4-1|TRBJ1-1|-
TGCGCCAGCAGCCTACCCCGGGGGAACACTGAAGCTTTCTTT
CASSLPRGNTEAFF
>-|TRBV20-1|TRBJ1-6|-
TGCAGTGCCCCGGGGGGCTATAATTCACCCCTCCACTTT
CSAPGGYNSPLHF
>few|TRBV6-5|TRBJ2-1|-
TGTGCCAGCAGTTACGCCGGTTCGAGCGGTAATGAGCAGTTCTTC
CASSYAGSSGNEQFF
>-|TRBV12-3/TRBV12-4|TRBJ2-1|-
TGTGCCAGCAGCCACCTTGAGGATGAGCAGTTCTTC
CASSHLEDEQFF
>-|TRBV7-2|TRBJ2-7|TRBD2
TGTGCCAGCAGCTTAGCGGGGCGGGAGAACGAGCAGTACTTC
CASSLAGRENEQYF
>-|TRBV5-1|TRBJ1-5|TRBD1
TGCGCCAGCAGCTTAGGGACAGGGGGAATTAGTCAGCCCCACCATTTT
CASSLGTGGISQPHHF
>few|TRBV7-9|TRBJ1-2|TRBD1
TGTGCCAGCAGCGTCCTTACAGGGGGCCCAAACTATGGCTACACCTTC
CASSVLTGGPNYGYTF
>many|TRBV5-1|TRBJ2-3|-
TGCGCCAGCAGCTTGGTAGGCGGAGGGGCCCTCTTTAGCACAGATACGCAGTATTTT
CASSLVGGGALFSTDTQYF
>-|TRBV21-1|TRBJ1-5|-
TGTGCCAGCAGGGCAGGCAATCAGCCCCAGCATTTT
CASRAGNQPQHF